This T cell receptor beta chain was found in a study of molecular identifiers for immune sequencing clone quantification. Overall study results and limits: Clones that exceeded 20 RNA copies held over 97% of effector molecules, yet under 1% in naive cells.

This clonotype ranks as medium-sized. What it binds is not known. Preparation of the bulk TCR libraries relied on previously described methods and listed TCR primers. MiXCR was run by TCRdb on the PCR reads, yielding one entry per CDR3 protein. Counted here are 7,500 to 10,000 distinct CDR3 sequences, over 13% occurring once; the ten biggest clones make up roughly 1.5%. Per germline, CDR1 LGHNA and CDR2 YSLEER. Trimming pared 1 base from V and 3 bases from J, leaving 11 bases between. The CDR3 runs to 15 residues. Naive CD8 T cells were sorted as CD8+CD4-CCR7+CD45RA+. Sequencing was performed on naive CD8+ T cells from blood, with Jurkat cell RNA spiked in. Specified subset: FACS-sorted CD8+CD4-CCR7+CD45RA+ naive T cells. The chain combines TRBV4-3 with TRBJ2-3; D ambiguous. This TCR was recovered from a human donor in good health. Some libraries in this study had Jurkat cell RNA spiked in. The CDR3 nucleotides read TGCGCCAGCAGCCAAGCGGGCGTCCGAACAGATACGCAGTATTTT. Translation gives CASSQAGVRTDTQYF.